Below, 32 T cell receptor beta chains from the same sample are listed, as sequenced in a study of early T cells in non-severe SARS-CoV-2 infection (dated by TCRdb to the early 2020s). The method was 5' RACE. The reads were generated on a NextSeq 500. The public reads were run again by TCRdb, first through fastp at Q25 and then through MiXCR, and only productive beta chains were kept. Every entry covers one CDR3 protein and lists the most common genes and DNA from its rows. For this sample the table gives approximately 45,000 distinct CDR3 sequences, of which approximately 6.9% were detected only once. The ten largest clones add up to roughly 5% of the sample. Sequenced material: whole blood. The origin of the receptors is an adult who was a healthcare worker with PCR-confirmed SARS-CoV-2 infection or an uninfected control (not recorded which).

This clonotype was seen only a few times. V gene TRBV5-1 combines with J gene TRBJ2-7; 11 nucleotides align to TRBD2. J gave up 6 bases and V 0 bases, and 5 bases lay outside the gene matches. CDR3 length equals 15 residues. Per the germline V gene, CDR1 is SGHRS and CDR2 is YFSETQ. The CDR3 DNA reads TGCGCCAGCAGCTTGGCGGCTAGCGGGGGGCGCGAGCAGTACTTC. Protein sequence: CASSLAASGGREQYF.

This clonotype was observed at least ten times. The chain uses TRBV3-1 and TRBJ2-7; a possible D gene is TRBD2 (5 bases). Trimming stripped 2 bases from V and 5 bases from J, with 7 bases between. The CDR3 totals 12 residues. Germline V CDR1 and CDR2: LGHDT, YNNKEL (reference sequence). CDR3 sequence: CASSQRGHEQYF. The CDR3 coding sequence is TGTGCCAGCAGCCAACGCGGGCACGAGCAGTACTTC.

The J gene is TRBJ2-1, the V gene TRBV12-3 or TRBV12-4; D is unclear. The V gene lost 6 bases and the J gene lost 0 bases, with 9 bases spanning the gap. This CDR3 is built from 14 residues. The CDR3 DNA is TGTGCCAGCAGCCCGGGTGGCTCCTACAATGAGCAGTTCTTC. This encodes CASSPGGSYNEQFF.

This clonotype is a singleton in its sample. The chain combines TRBV5-4 with TRBJ2-1; a possible D gene is TRBD1 (6 bases). CDR1 and CDR2 from the germline V gene are SGHNT and YYREEE (reference sequence). The CDR3 runs to 15 residues. V was clipped by 5 bases and J by 5 bases, with 17 bases between them. CDR3 region: CASRTLGHFNNEQFF. CDR3 in DNA: TGTGCCAGCAGGACATTGGGACACTTCAACAATGAGCAGTTCTTC.

This clonotype showed up many times. The chain is built from TRBV24-1 and TRBJ2-5; the D gene is possibly TRBD2 (7 bases). Trimming removed 4 bases from V and 2 bases from J, with 13 bases in between. CDR1 and CDR2 (germline): KGHDR, SFDVKD. CDR3 length: 15 amino acids. In nucleotides, the CDR3 is TGTGCCACCAGTGAAGGGGCGGGGGCACAAGAGACCCAGTACTTC. Translating it yields CATSEGAGAQETQYF.

This clonotype was observed a few times. The V and J genes are TRBV11-2 and TRBJ1-4, with D hard to call. V was trimmed by 2 bases and J by 4 bases, leaving 8 bases between them. The CDR3 contains 14 residues. Germline V gives CDR1 SGHAT, CDR2 FQNNGV. The CDR3 loop reads CASSLSVLNEKLFF. CDR3 bases: TGTGCCAGCAGCTTATCAGTCCTTAATGAAAAACTGTTTTTT.

This clonotype was counted ten times or more. This sequence joins TRBV4-1 and TRBJ1-5; 7 bases line up with TRBD1. V lost 4 bases, J lost 3 bases, and 6 bases stayed unmatched. The germline V gene encodes CDR1 MGHRA and CDR2 YSYEKL. The CDR3 runs 15 residues. CDR3 in amino acids: CASSLSDRDNQPQHF. The CDR3 nucleotides read TGCGCCAGCAGCCTATCAGACAGGGACAATCAGCCCCAGCATTTT.

This clonotype was observed many times. This chain uses TRBV12-3 or TRBV12-4 with TRBJ1-5; D remains unclear. The length of the CDR3 is 13 residues. V shed 3 bases and J shed 7 bases, with 10 bases lying between them. The CDR3 coding sequence is TGTGCCAGCAGTTTTTCAGGCCAACAGCCCCAGCATTTT. Protein product: CASSFSGQQPQHF.

The chain joins TRBV29-1 to TRBJ2-1; tentative D call: TRBD1 (6 bases). There are 14 residues in the CDR3. CDR1 and CDR2 (germline): SQVTM, ANQGSEA. The V and J ends lost 4 bases and 7 bases respectively, with 17 bases between them. CDR3 loop: CSVVSPYRVNEQFF. The CDR3 DNA reads as TGCAGCGTTGTTTCGCCGTACAGGGTGAATGAGCAGTTCTTC.

There are a few counts of this clonotype. The chain uses TRBV20-1 and TRBJ1-5; 7 bases fit TRBD1. The CDR3 runs 12 residues. Trimming cost V 6 bases and J 7 bases; bases outside gene matches: 6. CDR1 is DFQATT, CDR2 SNEGSKA, per germline (reference sequence). CDR3 coding DNA: TGCAGTGCCAAGGGGGCAGAGCAGCCCCAGCATTTT. It is translated as CSAKGAEQPQHF.

This rearrangement joins TRBV5-1 to TRBJ2-6, with D perhaps matching TRBD2 (5 bases). Germline CDR1 is SGHRS and CDR2 is YFSETQ. The CDR3 contains 15 residues. Trimming left V 0 bases short and J 2 bases short, with 6 bases between. The CDR3 sequence is CASSLDSAGANVLTF. In DNA form, the CDR3 reads TGCGCCAGCAGCTTGGATAGCGCTGGGGCCAACGTCCTGACTTTC.

Many counts were recorded for this clonotype. This chain connects TRBV6-1 to TRBJ2-2; maybe TRBD1 (6 bases). Germline CDR1 and CDR2: MNHNS and SASEGT. This CDR3 has 13 amino acids. V was clipped by 5 bases and J by 6 bases, with 10 bases between them. The CDR3 DNA follows: TGTGCCAGCAGTCAGAGGGGGTCCGGGGAGCTGTTTTTT. Its translation is CASSQRGSGELFF.

This clonotype showed up many times. The junction shows a germline mismatch at one end, possibly a read error. The chain is built from TRBV7-9 and TRBJ2-1; D is unclear. This CDR3 has 10 residues. Germline CDR1 reads SEHNR; CDR2 reads FQNEAQ (reference sequence). The CDR3 DNA follows: TGTGCCAGCAGCTTTGGGCAGGCTGGGTTC. Protein sequence: CASSFGQAGF.

This clonotype was counted many times. The chain links TRBV5-1 to TRBJ1-4; D might be TRBD1 (5 bases). Trimming took 4 bases from V and 13 from J, leaving 20 bases between them. The CDR3 has 14 residues. Germline CDR1 is SGHRS and CDR2 is YFSETQ. CDR3 sequence: CASSPGRVPMGLFF. CDR3 bases: TGCGCCAGCAGCCCGGGACGGGTCCCAATGGGACTGTTTTTT.

This clonotype was seen at least ten times. This rearrangement joins TRBV11-2 to TRBJ2-2; 7 positions match TRBD1. The V and J ends lost 5 bases and 2 bases, in that order; junction bases with no gene match: 5. The CDR3 covers 15 residues. Germline-derived CDR1 and CDR2 are SGHAT and FQNNGV. CDR3 loop: CASSRGQSNTGELFF. CDR3 nucleotides: TGTGCCAGCAGCAGGGGACAGTCTAACACCGGGGAGCTGTTTTTT. Full variable domain (remainder filled in from reference TRBV11-2 and TRBJ2-2): EAGVAQSPRYKIIEKRQSVAFWCNPISGHATLYWYQQILGQGPKLLIQFQNNGVVDDSQLPKDRFSAERLKGVDSTLKIQPAKLEDSAVYLCASSRGQSNTGELFFGEGSRLTVL.

This clonotype has just a few counts. This chain connects TRBV4-3 to TRBJ2-3, with D possibly being TRBD1 or TRBD2 (5 bases each). The germline CDR1 and CDR2 sequences are LGHNA and YSLEER. The ends were cut back, 2 bases at V and 4 bases at J, with 16 bases in the middle. This CDR3 comprises 16 residues. For the CDR3, the DNA is TGCGCCAGCAGCCAATCCGAGGGGTATGGGGCAGATACGCAGTATTTT. It specifies CASSQSEGYGADTQYF.

The sample holds many counts of this clonotype. The chain combines TRBV6-5 with TRBJ2-7; D unclear. V was trimmed by 5 bases and J by 0 bases, leaving 5 bases between them. CDR1 is MNHEY, CDR2 SVGAGI, per germline. The CDR3 runs 12 residues. CDR3 protein: CASSPGSYEQYF. In nucleotides, the CDR3 is TGTGCCAGCAGTCCCGGCTCCTACGAGCAGTACTTC.

V and J are TRBV10-3 and TRBJ1-3; D possibly corresponds to TRBD1 (6 bases). This CDR3 is built from 17 residues. V lost 3 bases to trimming and J lost 4 bases, with 19 bases between them. Germline CDR1 is ENHRY and CDR2 is SYGVKD. The CDR3 loop is CAISDPPAGGRGNTIYF. As DNA, the CDR3 is TGTGCCATCAGTGACCCACCCGCGGGGGGCAGGGGAAACACCATATATTTT.

This clonotype was counted a few times. This chain connects TRBV11-3 to TRBJ2-5, with TRBD2 matching over 7 bases. V shed 5 bases and J 5 bases; nucleotides not matched to a gene: 14. This CDR3 is 16 amino acids long. Per germline, CDR1 SGHNT and CDR2 YENEEA. CDR3 sequence: CASSPSVAGEPETQYF. In nucleotides, the CDR3 is TGTGCCAGCAGCCCTAGTGTGGCGGGAGAACCGGAGACCCAGTACTTC.

This clonotype was observed at least ten times. The rearrangement links TRBV7-3 to TRBJ2-3, with a weak D call TRBD2 (6 bases). Trimming removed 5 bases from V and 2 bases from J, with 14 bases in between. Per germline, CDR1 SGHTA and CDR2 FQGTGA. The CDR3 is 15 residues long. The chain's CDR3 is CASSMEGRVTDTQYF. Written as DNA, the CDR3 is TGTGCCAGCAGCATGGAGGGACGGGTCACAGATACGCAGTATTTT.

This clonotype was recorded at least ten times. The chain employs TRBV28 and TRBJ1-5, with 7 bases aligning to TRBD1. V shed 7 bases and J 6 bases; nucleotides not matched to a gene: 6. Germline loops: CDR1 MDHEN, CDR2 SYDVKM. CDR3 length equals 13 residues. CDR3 loop: CASTDRDGQPQHF. The CDR3 bases are TGTGCCAGCACCGACAGGGACGGTCAGCCCCAGCATTTT. Full variable domain (remainder filled in from reference TRBV28 and TRBJ1-5): DVKVTQSSRYLVKRTGEKVFLECVQDMDHENMFWYRQDPGLGLRLIYFSYDVKMKEKGDIPEGYSVSREKKERFSLILESASTNQTSMYLCASTDRDGQPQHFGDGTRLSIL.

The sample holds a few counts of this clonotype. V usage is TRBV11-2 and J usage is TRBJ2-5; 7 positions agree with TRBD2. Trimming took 0 bases from V and 5 from J; bases not matched to a gene: 9. The CDR3 is made up of 16 amino acids. CDR1 and CDR2 from the germline V gene are SGHAT and FQNNGV. The CDR3 sequence: CASSLDPPGLGETQYF. In DNA, the CDR3 is TGTGCCAGCAGCTTAGATCCCCCCGGACTAGGCGAGACCCAGTACTTC.

Worth noting for this clonotype: The conserved phenylalanine or tryptophan normally closing the CDR3 is absent here, so this likely arose from a read error. The chain recombines TRBV28 with TRBJ1-5; 9 bases match TRBD1. V shed 8 bases and J 5 bases; nucleotides not matched to a gene: 10. CDR1 MDHEN and CDR2 SYDVKM come from the germline V gene. The CDR3 contains 15 residues. In DNA, the CDR3 is TGTGCCAGCGCCTGGACAGGGGTTAGGTATCAGCCCCAGCATTTG. It translates to CASAWTGVRYQPQHL.

This clonotype was observed at least ten times. The V and J genes are TRBV5-1 and TRBJ1-2; D call uncertain. The CDR3 covers 14 residues. In germline, CDR1 is SGHRS, CDR2 YFSETQ. V was shortened by 4 bases and J by 2 bases, with 12 bases between the two germline ends. The CDR3 DNA reads as TGCGCCAGCAGCCCCTCGCCCGGGAACTATGGCTACACCTTC. It translates to CASSPSPGNYGYTF.

This chain joins TRBV20-1 and TRBJ2-7, with TRBD2 matching 8 bases. V shed 4 bases and J 4 bases; nucleotides not matched to a gene: 9. The CDR3 loop spans 14 amino acids. Germline V lookup: CDR1 DFQATT, CDR2 SNEGSKA (reference sequence). CDR3 in amino acids: CSAKGLAGTYEQYF. CDR3 nucleotides: TGCAGTGCTAAGGGGCTAGCGGGCACTTACGAGCAGTACTTC.

The chain employs TRBV5-4 and TRBJ2-3; 9 positions match TRBD2. The CDR3 length is 15 residues. CDR1 and CDR2 (germline): SGHNT, YYREEE (reference sequence). V trimming: 2 bases; J trimming: 6 bases; junction bases outside the gene matches: 7. The CDR3 loop is CASSFRGGAGDTQYF. DNA of the CDR3: TGTGCCAGCAGCTTCCGCGGGGGGGCCGGGGATACGCAGTATTTT.

This clonotype was seen repeatedly, ten times or more. The genes are TRBV7-2 and TRBJ1-6, with D uncertain. The germline CDR1 and CDR2 sequences are SGHTA and FQGNSA. The ends were cut back, 0 bases at V and 7 bases at J, with 13 bases in the middle. CDR3 length equals 16 residues. The CDR3 nucleotides read TGTGCCAGCAGCTTAGCGTTTTGGGCCGAAAATTCACCCCTCCACTTT. Translating gives CASSLAFWAENSPLHF.

This clonotype showed up many times. The CDR3 coding sequence is TGTGCCAGCAGCTCCAGCACCACAGATACGCAGTATTTT. Its protein is CASSSSTTDTQYF. The chain is built from TRBV11-3 and TRBJ2-3; D is undetermined. CDR1 is SGHNT, CDR2 YENEEA, per germline. Deletions cut 4 bases from V and 2 bases from J, with 7 bases between. The CDR3 is 13 residues long.

The chain uses TRBV3-1 and TRBJ2-1, with D possibly being TRBD1 (5 bases). Germline CDR1 reads LGHDT; CDR2 reads YNNKEL (reference sequence). The length of the CDR3 is 12 residues. V gave up 4 bases and J gave up 9 bases, with 10 bases separating them. CDR3 sequence: CASSRGRVEQFF. CDR3 nucleotide sequence: TGTGCCAGCAGCCGGGGCCGGGTTGAGCAGTTCTTC.

The chain has TRBV20-1 and TRBJ2-7, with 8 bases identical to TRBD1. This CDR3 contains 12 residues. Germline values: CDR1 DFQATT, CDR2 SNEGSKA (reference sequence). Trimming cost V 6 bases and J 5 bases; bases outside gene matches: 6. The CDR3 DNA reads TGCAGTGCCGCAGACAGGGGCCACGAGCAGTACTTC. Protein product: CSAADRGHEQYF.

This chain uses TRBV7-9 with TRBJ2-5, with a weak D call TRBD2 (6 bases). Per the germline V gene, CDR1 is SEHNR and CDR2 is FQNEAQ (reference sequence). V lost 5 bases, J lost 5 bases, and 18 bases lay in between. This CDR3 is built from 15 residues. CDR3 sequence (DNA): TGTGCCAGCAGCCCGCGGGATTATTTACGGGAGACCCAGTACTTC. It yields the protein CASSPRDYLRETQYF.

This clonotype was found a few times. The J gene is TRBJ2-7, the V gene TRBV4-2; D remains ambiguous. The germline V gene has CDR1 LGHNA and CDR2 YNFKEQ. The CDR3 spans 13 residues. The V gene lost 2 bases and the J gene lost 4 bases, with 9 bases spanning the gap. The DNA for the CDR3 is TGTGCCAGCAGCCAACCTGGGTCTTACGAGCAGTACTTC. This sequence encodes CASSQPGSYEQYF.